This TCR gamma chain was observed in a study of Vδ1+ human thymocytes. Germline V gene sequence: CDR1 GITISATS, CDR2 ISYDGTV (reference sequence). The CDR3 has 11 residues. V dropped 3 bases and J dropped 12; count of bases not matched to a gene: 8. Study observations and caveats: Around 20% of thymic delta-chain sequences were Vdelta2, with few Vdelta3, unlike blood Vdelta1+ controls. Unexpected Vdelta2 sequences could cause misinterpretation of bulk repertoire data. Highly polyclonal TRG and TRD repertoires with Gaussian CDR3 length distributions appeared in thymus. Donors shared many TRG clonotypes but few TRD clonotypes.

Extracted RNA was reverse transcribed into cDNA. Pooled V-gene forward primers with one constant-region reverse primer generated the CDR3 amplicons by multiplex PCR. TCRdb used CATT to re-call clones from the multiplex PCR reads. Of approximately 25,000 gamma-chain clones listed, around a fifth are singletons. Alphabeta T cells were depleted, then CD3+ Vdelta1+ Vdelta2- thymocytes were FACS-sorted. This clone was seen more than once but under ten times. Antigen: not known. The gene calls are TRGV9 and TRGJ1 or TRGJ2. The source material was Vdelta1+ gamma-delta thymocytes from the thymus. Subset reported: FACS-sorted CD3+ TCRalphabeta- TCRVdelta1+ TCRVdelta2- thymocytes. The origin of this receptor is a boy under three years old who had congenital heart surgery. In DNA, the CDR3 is TGTGCCTTGTGGGAGTATTTAGGGAAACTCTTT. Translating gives CALWEYLGKLF.